This TCR beta chain was captured by sequencing in a study of beta chain features in type 1 diabetes. Notes on the study in general: Significant though moderate, a shortening of TCRB CDR3s appeared in all four CD4+ subsets of Type 1 diabetes patients. Whether TCRB rearrangement is influenced by HLA type went unresolved here.

With regard to this clone: Its antigen is as yet unknown.

The CDR3 length is 17 residues. The ends were cut back, 0 bases at V and 5 bases at J, with 19 bases in the middle. The germline gives CDR1 LGHNA, CDR2 YSLEER. Each donor gave one heparinised blood draw averaging approximately 100 mL. Expressed TCRB transcripts were sequenced, since all the RNA that had been isolated was reverse transcribed. The table came from immunoSEQ multiplex PCR; TCRdb's copy has only in-frame clones and leaves some out. The data contain about 710,000 clones, over 11% of them singletons. The source of this sequence is a man aged 18 to 30 with type 1 diabetes. Material: naive CD4+ T cells from blood. This chain joins TRBV4-3 and TRBJ2-5, with D perhaps assigned TRBD1 or TRBD2 (5 bases each). This CDR3 is CASSQEGVRGRRETQYF. CDR3 bases: TGCGCCAGCAGCCAAGAGGGAGTGAGGGGACGAAGGGAGACCCAGTACTTC.